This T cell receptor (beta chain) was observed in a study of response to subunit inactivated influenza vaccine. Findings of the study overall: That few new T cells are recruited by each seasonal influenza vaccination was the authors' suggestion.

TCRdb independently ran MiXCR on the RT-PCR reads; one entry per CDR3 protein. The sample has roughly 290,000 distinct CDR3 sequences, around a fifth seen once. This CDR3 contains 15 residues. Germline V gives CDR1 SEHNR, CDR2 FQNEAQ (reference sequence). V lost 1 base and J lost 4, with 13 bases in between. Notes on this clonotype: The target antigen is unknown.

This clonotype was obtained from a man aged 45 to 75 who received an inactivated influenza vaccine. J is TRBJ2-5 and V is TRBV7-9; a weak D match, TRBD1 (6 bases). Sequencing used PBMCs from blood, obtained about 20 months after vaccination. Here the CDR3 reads CASSLDPSRGETQYF. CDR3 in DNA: TGTGCCAGCAGCTTAGATCCTAGCAGGGGAGAGACCCAGTACTTC.